This entry lists 27 T cell receptor beta chains sequenced from one sample in a study of regulatory T cells in long-lasting Graves disease (dated by TCRdb to the early 2020s). The meaning of the sample's time point label: newly diagnosed GD, antithyroid drugs for less than 3 months. For both TCR sequencing and RNA sequencing, RNA was extracted from PBMCs in TRIzol. Receptor libraries were prepared by multiplex PCR. The instrument was an Illumina HiSeq 4000. iRepertoire HTBI primers and Arm-PCR amplification of CDR3 regions were used to construct TCR beta libraries. TCRdb handled the public reads itself, with Q25 trimming in fastp and clone calling in MiXCR, and kept productive beta chains. For every CDR3 protein sequence, its rows merge into one entry that carries the most common genes and DNA. The sample table contains 400,000 to 450,000 distinct CDR3 sequences; only one count was recorded for more than 13% of them. The biggest ten clones account for 16% of the sample.

These data were likewise used in another study, on T cells in Graves' hyperthyroidism and ophthalmopathy.

The sample here was peripheral blood mononuclear cells (PBMCs), taken at new diagnosis, from a patient treated with antithyroid drugs. The receptors come from a woman in her twenties or thirties with Graves disease. Donor details come from another sample of the same person, matched by shared clones.

The rearrangement uses TRBV7-3 and TRBJ1-4; D is unclear. The ends were cut back, 5 bases at V and 8 bases at J, with 12 bases in the middle. CDR1 is SGHTA and CDR2 is FQGTGA in the germline V gene. There are 13 residues in the CDR3. The CDR3 DNA reads TGTGCCAGCAGCCAAAATCCTGGCGAAAAACTGTTTTTT. Amino acid sequence: CASSQNPGEKLFF.

This clonotype has a count of ten or more. The DNA of the CDR3 is TGTGCCACCAGTGATTTAGGGGGCACCGGGGAGCTGTTTTTT. This sequence encodes CATSDLGGTGELFF. The rearrangement uses TRBV24-1 and TRBJ2-2, with D perhaps matching TRBD1 (6 bases). Looked up from germline, CDR1 is KGHDR and CDR2 is SFDVKD. The CDR3 runs to 14 residues. V dropped 1 base and J dropped 4 bases, with 6 bases sitting between them.

This clonotype was detected ten times or more. This chain joins TRBV6-1 and TRBJ2-7, with TRBD1 matching over 10 bases. V lost 4 bases, J lost 2 bases, and 11 bases stayed unmatched. This CDR3 is 17 amino acids long. Germline loops: CDR1 MNHNS, CDR2 SASEGT. The CDR3 here is CASSGQDRGMGPYEQYF. The CDR3 bases are TGTGCCAGCAGTGGACAGGACAGGGGGATGGGGCCCTACGAGCAGTACTTC.

This clonotype was observed at least ten times. The CDR3 reads CASSLHLPDGSGNTIYF. The CDR3 DNA reads TGTGCCAGCAGTTTACACCTACCGGACGGCTCTGGAAACACCATATATTTT. The chain couples TRBV27 to TRBJ1-3; D gene unclear. The CDR3 runs to 17 residues. From germline, CDR1 is MNHEY and CDR2 SMNVEV (reference sequence). V was pared by 2 bases and J by 0 bases, with 14 bases between.

This clonotype occurred a few times. The V gene is TRBV7-9, the J gene TRBJ2-1; D unclear. Germline CDR1 reads SEHNR; CDR2 reads FQNEAQ (reference sequence). The CDR3 is 16 residues long. The V gene lost 2 bases and the J gene lost 3 bases, with 14 bases spanning the gap. Here the CDR3 reads CASSLTEGPFYNEQFF. Here the CDR3 DNA reads TGTGCCAGCAGCTTAACCGAAGGACCTTTCTACAATGAGCAGTTCTTC.

The chain combines TRBV29-1 with TRBJ2-7; 12 nucleotides match TRBD2. Germline V gene data show CDR1 as SQVTM and CDR2 as ANQGSEA. Germline trimming cut 0 bases from V and 2 bases from J; bases unmatched to any gene: 2. This CDR3 is 15 amino acids long. The CDR3 here is CSVEDPSGRAYEQYF. CDR3 DNA: TGCAGCGTTGAAGACCCTAGCGGGAGGGCCTACGAGCAGTACTTC.

This clonotype was counted at least ten times. This rearrangement joins TRBV5-6 to TRBJ2-7, with D uncertain. The CDR3 runs to 13 residues. Trimming removed 0 bases from V and 2 bases from J, with 6 bases in between. Germline V gene sequence: CDR1 SGHDT, CDR2 YYEEEE. The CDR3 loop reads CASSLGLTYEQYF. The CDR3 bases are TGTGCCAGCAGCTTGGGGCTTACCTACGAGCAGTACTTC.

The genes are TRBV30 and TRBJ2-7; D ambiguous. Germline V gene data show CDR1 as GTSNPN and CDR2 as SVGIG (reference sequence). This CDR3 is 15 amino acids long. Trimming shortened V by 0 bases and J by 0 bases, and 12 bases separated the two germline ends. CDR3 nucleotide sequence: TGTGCCTGGAGTGTACAGAGAGGCAGCTCCTACGAGCAGTACTTC. Translation gives CAWSVQRGSSYEQYF.

There are many counts of this clonotype. This chain uses TRBV5-1 with TRBJ2-1; D possibly corresponds to TRBD2 (5 bases). Trimming stripped 0 bases from V and 6 bases from J, with 13 bases between. This CDR3 has 15 amino acids. The germline V gene has CDR1 SGHRS and CDR2 YFSETQ. CDR3 region: CASSLGGIGVNEQFF. Written as DNA, the CDR3 is TGCGCCAGCAGCTTGGGCGGCATCGGGGTCAATGAGCAGTTCTTC.

This clonotype was counted many times. The junction does not match germline at one end; this may be a read error. The CDR3 DNA is TGTGCCAGCAGCCCCGGACAGGGGTATAGCAATCAGCCCCAACATTTT. Translating gives CASSPGQGYSNQPQHF. The chain combines TRBV28 with TRBJ1-5, with 9 bases lining up with TRBD1. The CDR3 consists of 16 residues. The germline V gene encodes CDR1 MDHEN and CDR2 SYDVKM.

In this sample, this clonotype turned up a few times. A much more abundant neighbour one base away suggests this may be a read error. The genes are TRBV20-1 and TRBJ2-7; D uncertain. V was cut by 3 bases and J by 3 bases, with 6 bases left in between. CDR3 length: 11 amino acids. Germline V gene sequence: CDR1 DFQATT, CDR2 SNEGSKA (reference sequence). The CDR3 DNA reads as TGCAGTGCTAGGGTCAACTACGAGCAGTACTTC. Protein: CSARVNYEQYF.

The chain has TRBV28 and TRBJ2-3, with D uncertain. The V gene lost 5 bases and the J gene lost 3 bases, with 18 bases spanning the gap. The CDR3 has 16 residues. CDR1 and CDR2 (germline): MDHEN, SYDVKM. The CDR3 region is CASSLHRRLITDTQYF. The CDR3 bases are TGTGCCAGCAGTCTACACAGACGTTTAATAACAGATACGCAGTATTTT.

The sample holds many counts of this clonotype. The J gene is TRBJ2-7, the V gene TRBV6-1; 7 bases are shared with TRBD2. The CDR3 has 14 residues. J lost 4 bases, V lost 6 bases, and 9 bases had no gene match. The germline V gene has CDR1 MNHNS and CDR2 SASEGT. The CDR3 bases are TGTGCCAGCAGGGCGACTAGCCGGTTTTACGAGCAGTACTTC. As protein: CASRATSRFYEQYF.

The rearrangement joins TRBV13 to TRBJ2-1, with 8 positions matching TRBD2. Trimming removed 5 bases from V and 4 bases from J; junction bases left unmatched: 13. This CDR3 is 17 amino acids long. Germline V gene data show CDR1 as PRHDT and CDR2 as FYEKMQ (reference sequence). CDR3 amino acids: CASSPDSGGAGYNEQFF. For the CDR3, the DNA is TGTGCCAGCAGCCCAGATTCCGGGGGGGCGGGTTACAATGAGCAGTTCTTC.

This clonotype was counted ten times or more. The J gene is TRBJ2-1, the V gene TRBV2, with D uncertain. V lost 1 base and J lost 3, with 4 bases in between. The CDR3 loop spans 13 amino acids. CDR1 and CDR2 from the germline V gene are SNHLY and FYNNEI. For the CDR3, the DNA is TGTGCCAGCAGTGAAGGCGTCTACAATGAGCAGTTCTTC. Translation gives CASSEGVYNEQFF. The full variable domain, rest sourced from reference TRBV2 and TRBJ2-1, is EPEVTQTPSHQVTQMGQEVILRCVPISNHLYFYWYRQILGQKVEFLVSFYNNEISEKSEIFDDQFSVERPDGSNFTLKIRSTKLEDSAMYFCASSEGVYNEQFFGPGTRLTVL.

This clonotype was seen only a few times. The CDR3 region is CASSSGIFSNQPQHF. CDR3 sequence (DNA): TGTGCCAGCTCATCCGGGATCTTTAGCAATCAGCCCCAGCATTTT. The chain joins TRBV18 to TRBJ1-5; D is ambiguous. The CDR3 covers 15 residues. Germline assignment: CDR1 KGHSH and CDR2 LQKENI. Trimming took 5 bases from V and 0 from J, leaving 11 bases between them. Looking up the rest from reference TRBV18 and TRBJ1-5 gives the full variable domain: NAGVMQNPRHLVRRRGQEARLRCSPMKGHSHVYWYRQLPEEGLKFMVYLQKENIIDESGMPKERFSAEFPKEGPSILRIQQVVRGDSAAYFCASSSGIFSNQPQHFGDGTRLSIL.

This clonotype was seen ten or more times. The chain employs TRBV20-1 and TRBJ1-4, with TRBD1 as a possible D gene (5 bases). The V and J ends lost 6 bases and 5 bases respectively, with 28 bases between them. The CDR3 is 18 residues long. Per the germline V gene, CDR1 is DFQATT and CDR2 is SNEGSKA (reference sequence). Here the CDR3 reads CSAQGRALGEGKNEKLFF. In nucleotides, the CDR3 is TGCAGTGCCCAGGGCAGGGCTCTAGGCGAGGGGAAGAATGAAAAACTGTTTTTT.

Many counts were recorded for this clonotype. The rearrangement uses TRBV7-2 and TRBJ2-4; 7 bases map to TRBD2. The V segment lost 0 bases and the J segment 5 bases; nucleotides outside the gene matches: 4. This CDR3 region has 15 residues. Germline CDR1 SGHTA, CDR2 FQGNSA. The CDR3 DNA is TGTGCCAGCAGCTTAGCGGGGAGGGCGGAAAACATTCAGTACTTC. Amino acid sequence: CASSLAGRAENIQYF.

The sample holds many counts of this clonotype. The chain combines TRBV27 with TRBJ1-1; D remains ambiguous. Germline-derived CDR1 and CDR2 are MNHEY and SMNVEV (reference sequence). Trimming took 8 bases from V and 1 from J, leaving 8 bases between them. The CDR3 is made up of 12 amino acids. The CDR3, as DNA: TGTGCCAGCGGAGTGGGGAACACTGAAGCTTTCTTT. This translates into CASGVGNTEAFF.

This clonotype came up many times. The J gene is TRBJ2-1, the V gene TRBV6-1, with 13 bases that match TRBD2. Germline V gene sequence: CDR1 MNHNS, CDR2 SASEGT. The CDR3 sequence is 20 residues long. J gave up 1 base and V 5 bases, and 14 bases lay outside the gene matches. The CDR3 loop reads CASSPLLAGLAGKSYNEQFF. CDR3 bases: TGTGCCAGCAGTCCCCTCTTGGCGGGACTAGCGGGGAAATCCTACAATGAGCAGTTCTTC.

The chain couples TRBV29-1 to TRBJ2-7, with TRBD2 identical over 9 bases. From germline, CDR1 is SQVTM and CDR2 ANQGSEA. Trimming at V came to 7 bases and at J to 3 bases, leaving 7 bases not matched to a gene. The CDR3 covers 13 residues. CDR3: CSARTSEVYEQYF. CDR3 in DNA: TGCAGCGCTAGGACTAGCGAGGTCTACGAGCAGTACTTC.

V is TRBV5-1 and J is TRBJ2-3; D might be TRBD1 (5 bases). The CDR3 totals 16 residues. CDR1 is SGHRS and CDR2 is YFSETQ in the germline V gene. The V end was cut by 2 bases, the J end by 0 bases, with 13 bases between. The CDR3 region has the DNA TGCGCCAGCAGCTTAACAGGAATCTCTAGCACAGATACGCAGTATTTT. This translates into CASSLTGISSTDTQYF. The entire variable domain, with the rest obtained from reference TRBV5-1 and TRBJ2-3, is as follows: KAGVTQTPRYLIKTRGQQVTLSCSPISGHRSVSWYQQTPGQGLQFLFEYFSETQRNKGNFPGRFSGRQFSNSRSEMNVSTLELGDSALYLCASSLTGISSTDTQYFGPGTRLTVL.

The rearrangement joins TRBV7-9 to TRBJ2-7; D is perhaps TRBD1 (5 bases). The CDR3 runs to 15 residues. Germline V gene sequence: CDR1 SEHNR, CDR2 FQNEAQ (reference sequence). V lost 1 base and J 2 bases, leaving 12 bases between the germline ends. The CDR3 nucleotides read TGTGCCAGCAGCTTAGGACAGCGAACTACCTACGAGCAGTACTTC. As protein: CASSLGQRTTYEQYF.

In the case of this clonotype: A far more abundant clone sits one base away, making this likely a read error. Given the absence of the conserved phenylalanine or tryptophan at the CDR3 end, a read error is likely. V gene TRBV5-4 combines with J gene TRBJ2-5; 7 nucleotides line up with TRBD1. Losses at the gene ends were 4 bases for V and 0 bases for J; bases not matched to a gene: 6. Germline CDR1 and CDR2: SGHNT and YYREEE (reference sequence). This CDR3 is built from 15 residues. The CDR3, as DNA: TGTGCCAGCAGCCAGGGACAGTCCGACCAAGAGACCCAGTACCTC. Its protein is CASSQGQSDQETQYL.

The V call is TRBV30, the J call TRBJ1-5; 10 nucleotides match TRBD1. The J segment lost 5 bases and the V segment lost 8 bases, leaving 9 bases of the junction unmatched. This CDR3 spans 14 amino acids. The V gene's germline CDR1 is GTSNPN and CDR2 SVGIG (reference sequence). DNA of the CDR3: TGTGCCGTAGAGGGGGGACAGGGGCATCAGCCCCAGCATTTT. This encodes CAVEGGQGHQPQHF.

This clonotype was recorded a few times. This sequence joins TRBV14 and TRBJ1-2; unclear D gene. Germline V gene lookup returns CDR1 SGHDN and CDR2 FVKESK. The CDR3 is made up of 15 amino acids. With 1 base removed from V and 2 bases from J, the gap between germline ends came to 11 bases. The CDR3 protein is CASSQGTAMNYGYTF. The DNA of the CDR3 is TGTGCCAGCAGCCAAGGGACGGCCATGAACTATGGCTACACCTTC.

This sequence joins TRBV7-2 and TRBJ2-3; 9 bases fit TRBD1. V was pared by 7 bases and J by 3 bases, with 5 bases of the junction left unmatched. The germline CDR1 and CDR2 sequences are SGHTA and FQGNSA. CDR3 length: 14 residues. The CDR3 region has the DNA TGTGCCAGCACCACGACAGGGGGAACAGATACGCAGTATTTT. It specifies CASTTTGGTDTQYF.